This TCR beta chain came from a study of T cell responses to AZD1222 COVID-19 vaccine. Profiling relied on immunoSEQ multiplex PCR, and the TCRdb table lists in-frame clones only, not all of them. The sample has around 160,000 clones; under 95% are singletons. Trimming left V 7 bases short and J 0 bases short, with 12 bases between. CDR1 SNHLY and CDR2 FYNNEI come from the germline V gene. The CDR3 extends over 14 amino acids. General study points: No repertoire was sampled before or during the peak T cell response, only after it. Clonal diversity may have been underestimated in mostly white British donors.

Regarding this clone: Its antigen is undetermined.

The sequences come from peripheral blood, collected on day 0 of AZD1222 vaccination. This chain connects TRBV2 to TRBJ1-1, with D unresolved. The receptor was derived from an adult in good health. The CDR3 coding sequence is TGTGCCAGCAACCCCAAATTAATGAACACTGAAGCTTTCTTT. Its translation is CASNPKLMNTEAFF.